This T cell receptor beta chain came from a study of cytomegalovirus exposure and HLA in healthy donors. It was with 60 Vbeta and 13 Jbeta primers that the PCR ran. The repertoire was sequenced with immunoSEQ multiplex PCR; TCRdb's copy has only in-frame clones and lacks some. The table has around 160,000 clones, around 75% seen once; the top ten hold around 2%. As for this clone: Antigen specificity is unknown.

Study observations and caveats: Prior analysis indicated that the majority of TCR beta V segments exhibited productivity approximately 87% or approximately 30% of the time.

The sequencing sample was made of PBMCs. The origin of this receptor is a human donor in good health.

The CDR3 loop is CASSLGGQYNSPLHF. The CDR3 nucleotides are TGTGCCAGCAGCTTAGGGGGACAGTATAATTCACCCCTCCACTTT. This chain uses TRBV7-9 with TRBJ1-6; TRBD1 matches at 7 bases. The V gene's germline CDR1 is SEHNR and CDR2 FQNEAQ (reference sequence). With V trimmed by 1 base and J by 4 bases, 1 base remained unmatched. This CDR3 region has 15 residues.